This T cell receptor beta chain was identified during a study of cytomegalovirus exposure and HLA in healthy donors. Profiling relied on immunoSEQ multiplex PCR, and the TCRdb table lists in-frame clones only, not all of them. The data contain 70,000 or so clones, approximately 90% of them singletons. Germline-derived CDR1 and CDR2 are MNHEY and SMNVEV (reference sequence). CDR3 length: 16 amino acids. V was clipped by 8 bases and J by 8 bases, with 25 bases between them. This rearrangement joins TRBV27 to TRBJ2-1; D is possibly TRBD1 (6 bases). The clonotype comes from a man aged 18 to 29 in good health and CMV-seronegative. The sequencing input was PBMCs. The CDR3 is CASGNRVVAIVDEQFF. CDR3 nucleotides: TGTGCCAGCGGAAACAGGGTGGTAGCGATAGTTGATGAGCAGTTCTTC.